The table lists the clone carrying this TCR beta chain with a count of one. This CDR3 has 12 residues. The V end was cut by 5 bases, the J end by 7 bases, with 9 bases between. Profiling relied on immunoSEQ multiplex PCR, and the TCRdb table lists in-frame clones only, not all of them. The sample lists about 220,000 clones, roughly 90% seen once, with about 2.6% in the top ten. The sample originates from a study of blood T cell repertoires in COVID-19. Study information: Nucleic acid was either cDNA or gDNA, and it came from T cells, B-cell-depleted T cells, or PBMCs.

Enrolled through a virtual design, the participants were between roughly 18 and 90 years of age and came from some 25 US areas. Categorization into cohorts depended on clinical history that participants reported. The chain joins TRBV12-3 or TRBV12-4 to TRBJ2-1, with D perhaps TRBD1 (6 bases). Specimen: PBMCs or T cells enriched from blood (not recorded which). This receptor was taken from a young woman who had recovered from COVID-19. CDR3 sequence (DNA): TGTGCCAGCAGTACAACAGGGAATGAGCAGTTCTTC. Its protein product is CASSTTGNEQFF.